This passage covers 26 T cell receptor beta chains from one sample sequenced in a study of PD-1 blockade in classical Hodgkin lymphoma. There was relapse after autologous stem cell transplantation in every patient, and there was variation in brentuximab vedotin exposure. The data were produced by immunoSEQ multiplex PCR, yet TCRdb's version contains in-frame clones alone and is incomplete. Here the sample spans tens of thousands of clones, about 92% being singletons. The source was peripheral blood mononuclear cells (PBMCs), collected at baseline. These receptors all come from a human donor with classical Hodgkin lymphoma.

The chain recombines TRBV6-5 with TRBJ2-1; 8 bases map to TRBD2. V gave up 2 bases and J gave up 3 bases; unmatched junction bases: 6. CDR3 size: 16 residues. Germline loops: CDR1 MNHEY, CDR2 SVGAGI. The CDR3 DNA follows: TGTGCCAGCAGTTACGGTAGTAGCGGGGACTACAATGAGCAGTTCTTC. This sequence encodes CASSYGSSGDYNEQFF.

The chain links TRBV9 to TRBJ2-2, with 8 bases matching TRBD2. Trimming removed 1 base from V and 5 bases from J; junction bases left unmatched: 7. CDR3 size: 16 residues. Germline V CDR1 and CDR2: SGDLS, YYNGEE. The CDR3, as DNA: TGTGCCAGCAGCGTAACGGGACTAGGTCCGACCGGGGAGCTGTTTTTT. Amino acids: CASSVTGLGPTGELFF.

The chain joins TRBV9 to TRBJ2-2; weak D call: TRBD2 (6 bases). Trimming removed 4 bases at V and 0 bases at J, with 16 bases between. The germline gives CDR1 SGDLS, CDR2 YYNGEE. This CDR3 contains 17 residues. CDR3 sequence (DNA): TGTGCCAGCAGCCGAATCCTTAGCGGAGCGAACACCGGGGAGCTGTTTTTT. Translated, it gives CASSRILSGANTGELFF.

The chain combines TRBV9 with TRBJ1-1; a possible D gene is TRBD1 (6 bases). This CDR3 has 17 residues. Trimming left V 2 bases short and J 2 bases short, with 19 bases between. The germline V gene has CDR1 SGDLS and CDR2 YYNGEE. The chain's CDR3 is CASSVREVGGVNTEAFF. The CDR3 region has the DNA TGTGCCAGCAGCGTTCGGGAGGTCGGGGGCGTCAACACTGAAGCTTTCTTT.

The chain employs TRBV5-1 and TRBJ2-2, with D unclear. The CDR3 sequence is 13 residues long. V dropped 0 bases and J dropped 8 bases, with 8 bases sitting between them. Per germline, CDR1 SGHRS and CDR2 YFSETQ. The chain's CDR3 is CASSLEGSGELFF. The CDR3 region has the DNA TGCGCCAGCAGCTTGGAGGGATCAGGGGAGCTGTTTTTT.

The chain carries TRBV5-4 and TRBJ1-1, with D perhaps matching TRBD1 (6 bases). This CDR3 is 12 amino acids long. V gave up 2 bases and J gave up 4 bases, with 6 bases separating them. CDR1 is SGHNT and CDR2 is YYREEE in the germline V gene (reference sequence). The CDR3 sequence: CASSLQGTEAFF. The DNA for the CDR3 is TGTGCCAGCAGCTTACAGGGCACTGAAGCTTTCTTT.

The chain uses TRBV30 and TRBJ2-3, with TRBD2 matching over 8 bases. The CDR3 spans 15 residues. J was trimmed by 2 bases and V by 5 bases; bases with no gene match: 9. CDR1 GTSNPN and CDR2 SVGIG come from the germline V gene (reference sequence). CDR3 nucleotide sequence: TGTGCCTGGCGGCGGGGGGCGGGAGCCACAGATACGCAGTATTTT. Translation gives CAWRRGAGATDTQYF. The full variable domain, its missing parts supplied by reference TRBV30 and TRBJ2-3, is SQTIHQWPATLVQPVGSPLSLECTVEGTSNPNLYWYRQAAGRGLQLLFYSVGIGQISSEVPQNLSASRPQDRQFILSSKKLLLSDSGFYLCAWRRGAGATDTQYFGPGTRLTVL.

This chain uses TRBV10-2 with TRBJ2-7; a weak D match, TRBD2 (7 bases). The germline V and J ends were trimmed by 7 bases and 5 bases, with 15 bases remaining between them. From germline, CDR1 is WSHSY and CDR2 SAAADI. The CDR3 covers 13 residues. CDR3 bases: TGCGCCAGCATGGTGGGGGGGCCCAACGAGCAGTACTTC. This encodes CASMVGGPNEQYF.

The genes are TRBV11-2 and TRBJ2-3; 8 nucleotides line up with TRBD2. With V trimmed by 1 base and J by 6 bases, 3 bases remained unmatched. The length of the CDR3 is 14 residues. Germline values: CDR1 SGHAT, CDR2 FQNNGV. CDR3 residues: CASSLAGGLDTQYF. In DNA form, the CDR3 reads TGTGCCAGCAGCTTAGCGGGGGGGCTGGATACGCAGTATTTT. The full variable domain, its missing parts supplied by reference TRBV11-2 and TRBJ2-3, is EAGVAQSPRYKIIEKRQSVAFWCNPISGHATLYWYQQILGQGPKLLIQFQNNGVVDDSQLPKDRFSAERLKGVDSTLKIQPAKLEDSAVYLCASSLAGGLDTQYFGPGTRLTVL.

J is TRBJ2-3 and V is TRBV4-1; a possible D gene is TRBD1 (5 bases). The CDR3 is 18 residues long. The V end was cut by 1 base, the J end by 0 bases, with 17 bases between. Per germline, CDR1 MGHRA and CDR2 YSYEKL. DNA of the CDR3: TGCGCCAGCAGCCAAGCGGACATATCAGTCACTAGCACAGATACGCAGTATTTT. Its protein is CASSQADISVTSTDTQYF.

The CDR3 DNA reads TGTGCCAGCAGCCAGACTTGGGGCAGCGGGGATTACAATGAGCAGTTCTTC. It translates to CASSQTWGSGDYNEQFF. This rearrangement joins TRBV4-2 to TRBJ2-1, with TRBD2 matching over 7 bases. The germline gives CDR1 LGHNA, CDR2 YNFKEQ. Trimming took 3 bases from V and 4 from J; bases not matched to a gene: 12. The CDR3 is 17 amino acids.

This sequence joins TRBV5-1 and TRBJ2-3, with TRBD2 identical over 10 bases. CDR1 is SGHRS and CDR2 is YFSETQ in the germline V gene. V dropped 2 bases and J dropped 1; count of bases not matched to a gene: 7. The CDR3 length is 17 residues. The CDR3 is CASSLKSGGAGTDTQYF. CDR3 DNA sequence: TGCGCCAGCAGCTTAAAGAGCGGGGGGGCAGGCACAGATACGCAGTATTTT.

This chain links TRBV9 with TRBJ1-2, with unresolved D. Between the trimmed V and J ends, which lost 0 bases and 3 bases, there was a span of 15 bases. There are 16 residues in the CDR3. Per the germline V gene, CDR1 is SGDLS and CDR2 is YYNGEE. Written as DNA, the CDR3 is TGTGCCAGCAGCGTAGGGGCGGGCTCCCCGGACTATGGCTACACCTTC. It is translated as CASSVGAGSPDYGYTF.

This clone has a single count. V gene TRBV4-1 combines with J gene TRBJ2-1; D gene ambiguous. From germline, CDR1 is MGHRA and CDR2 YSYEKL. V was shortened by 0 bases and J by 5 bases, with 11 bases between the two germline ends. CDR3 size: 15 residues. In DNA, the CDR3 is TGCGCCAGCAGCCAAGATCCCCACTCAGACAATGAGCAGTTCTTC. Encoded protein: CASSQDPHSDNEQFF.

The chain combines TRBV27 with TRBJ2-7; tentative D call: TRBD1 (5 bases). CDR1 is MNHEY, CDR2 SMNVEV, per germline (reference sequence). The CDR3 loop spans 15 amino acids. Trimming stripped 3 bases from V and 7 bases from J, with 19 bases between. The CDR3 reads CASSFATGGPMEQYF. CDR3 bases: TGTGCCAGCAGTTTTGCTACAGGCGGACCTATGGAGCAGTACTTC.

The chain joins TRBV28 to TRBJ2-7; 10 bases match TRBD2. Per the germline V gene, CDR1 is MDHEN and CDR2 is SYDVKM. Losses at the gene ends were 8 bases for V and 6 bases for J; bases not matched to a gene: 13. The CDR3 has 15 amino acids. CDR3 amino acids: CASGLAVLTFGEQYF. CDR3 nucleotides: TGTGCCAGCGGACTAGCGGTCCTCACTTTCGGCGAGCAGTACTTC. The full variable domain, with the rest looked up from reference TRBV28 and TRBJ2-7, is DVKVTQSSRYLVKRTGEKVFLECVQDMDHENMFWYRQDPGLGLRLIYFSYDVKMKEKGDIPEGYSVSREKKERFSLILESASTNQTSMYLCASGLAVLTFGEQYFGPGTRLTVT.

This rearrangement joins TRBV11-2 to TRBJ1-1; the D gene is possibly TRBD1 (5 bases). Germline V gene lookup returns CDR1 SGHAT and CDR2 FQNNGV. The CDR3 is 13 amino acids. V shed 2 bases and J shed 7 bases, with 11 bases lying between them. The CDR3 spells CASSLSAGGEAFF. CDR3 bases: TGTGCCAGCAGCTTATCCGCGGGGGGTGAAGCTTTCTTT. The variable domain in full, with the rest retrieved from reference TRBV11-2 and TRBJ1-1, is EAGVAQSPRYKIIEKRQSVAFWCNPISGHATLYWYQQILGQGPKLLIQFQNNGVVDDSQLPKDRFSAERLKGVDSTLKIQPAKLEDSAVYLCASSLSAGGEAFFGQGTRLTVV.

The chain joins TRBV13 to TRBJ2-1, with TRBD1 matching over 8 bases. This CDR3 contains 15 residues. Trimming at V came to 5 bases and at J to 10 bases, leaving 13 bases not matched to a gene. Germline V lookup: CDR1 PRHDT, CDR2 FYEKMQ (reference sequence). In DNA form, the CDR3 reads TGTGCCAGCAGCCCTGGACAGGGACCGCTTCGGGAGCAGTTCTTC. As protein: CASSPGQGPLREQFF. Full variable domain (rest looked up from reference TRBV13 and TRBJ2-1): AAGVIQSPRHLIKEKRETATLKCYPIPRHDTVYWYQQGPGQDPQFLISFYEKMQSDKGSIPDRFSAQQFSDYHSELNMSSLELGDSALYFCASSPGQGPLREQFFGPGTRLTVL.

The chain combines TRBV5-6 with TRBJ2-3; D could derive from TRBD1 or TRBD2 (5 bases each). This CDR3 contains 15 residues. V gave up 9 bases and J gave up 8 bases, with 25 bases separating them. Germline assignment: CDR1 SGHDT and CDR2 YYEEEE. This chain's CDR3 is CATKYGNRSRGTQYF. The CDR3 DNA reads TGTGCCACCAAATATGGGAACCGCTCGAGGGGTACGCAGTATTTT.

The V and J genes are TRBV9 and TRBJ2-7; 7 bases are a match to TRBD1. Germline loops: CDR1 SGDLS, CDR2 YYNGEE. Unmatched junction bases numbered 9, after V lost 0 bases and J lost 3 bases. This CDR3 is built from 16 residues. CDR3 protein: CASSVAQGGEFYEQYF. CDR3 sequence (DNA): TGTGCCAGCAGCGTAGCTCAAGGGGGCGAATTCTACGAGCAGTACTTC.

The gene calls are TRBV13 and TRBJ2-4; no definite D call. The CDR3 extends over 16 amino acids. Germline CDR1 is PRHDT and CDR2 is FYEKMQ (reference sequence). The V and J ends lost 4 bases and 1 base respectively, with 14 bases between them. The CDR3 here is CASSSAEKGAKNIQYF. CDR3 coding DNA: TGTGCCAGCAGCTCCGCAGAGAAAGGCGCCAAAAACATTCAGTACTTC.

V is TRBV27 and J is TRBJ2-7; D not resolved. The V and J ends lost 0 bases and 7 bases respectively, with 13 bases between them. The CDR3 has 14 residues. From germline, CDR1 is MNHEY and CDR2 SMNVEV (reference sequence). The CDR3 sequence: CASSLSNSFGEQYF. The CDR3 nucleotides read TGTGCCAGCAGTTTATCGAACAGTTTTGGAGAGCAGTACTTC.

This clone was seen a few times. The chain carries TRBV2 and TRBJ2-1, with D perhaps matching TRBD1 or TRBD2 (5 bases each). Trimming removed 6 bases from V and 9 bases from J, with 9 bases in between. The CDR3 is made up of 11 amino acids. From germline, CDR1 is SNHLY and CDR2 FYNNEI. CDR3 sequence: CASRGVGEQFF. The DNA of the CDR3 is TGTGCCAGCAGGGGGGTAGGTGAGCAGTTCTTC.

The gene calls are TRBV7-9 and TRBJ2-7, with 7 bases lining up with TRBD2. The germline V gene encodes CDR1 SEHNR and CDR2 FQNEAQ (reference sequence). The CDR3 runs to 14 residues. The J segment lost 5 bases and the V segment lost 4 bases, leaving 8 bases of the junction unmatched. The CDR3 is CASSSQGRDHEQYF. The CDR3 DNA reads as TGTGCCAGCAGCTCCCAAGGGAGGGATCACGAGCAGTACTTC.

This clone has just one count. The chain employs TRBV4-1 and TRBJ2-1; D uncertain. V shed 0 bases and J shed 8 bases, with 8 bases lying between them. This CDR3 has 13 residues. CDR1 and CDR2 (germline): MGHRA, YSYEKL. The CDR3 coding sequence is TGCGCCAGCAGCCAAGATCACGGGCATGAGCAGTTCTTC. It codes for CASSQDHGHEQFF.

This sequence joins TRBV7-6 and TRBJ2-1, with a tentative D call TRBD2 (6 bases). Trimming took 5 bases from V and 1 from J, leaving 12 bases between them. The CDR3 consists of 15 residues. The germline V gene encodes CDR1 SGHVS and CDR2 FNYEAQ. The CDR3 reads CASSLTGVSYNEQFF. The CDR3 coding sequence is TGTGCCAGCAGCCTAACGGGGGTATCCTACAATGAGCAGTTCTTC. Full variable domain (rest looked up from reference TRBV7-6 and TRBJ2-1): GAGVSQSPRYKVTKRGQDVALRCDPISGHVSLYWYRQALGQGPEFLTYFNYEAQQDKSGLPNDRFSAERPEGSISTLTIQRTEQRDSAMYRCASSLTGVSYNEQFFGPGTRLTVL.